This T cell receptor beta chain came from a study of T cells in Graves' hyperthyroidism and ophthalmopathy. Study conclusions and caveats: Among thyroid clonotypes expanded above 0.001, most also appeared in blood.

Patients aged 18 to 65 had newly diagnosed hyperthyroidism lasting under 2 months. Amplification yielded TCR beta CDR3 regions, with RNA transcripts as the source. Initially, a first-round RT-PCR of the TCR CDR3 employed the HTBI primer set. TCRdb re-called the multiplex PCR reads through MiXCR, storing one row per CDR3 protein. Of about 480,000 distinct CDR3 sequences in the sample, approximately 15% were seen once. The CDR3 extends over 16 amino acids. V lost 0 bases and J 7 bases, leaving 20 bases between the germline ends. Germline values: CDR1 SGHRS, CDR2 YFSETQ. This clonotype was recorded at least ten times. Antigen: not known.

This chain joins TRBV5-1 and TRBJ2-7, with D perhaps matching TRBD1 (5 bases). The sequence was collected from a woman aged 18-29 years with Graves' hyperthyroidism. Sequenced sample: blood. CDR3 region: CASSLEGRVLPREQYV. As DNA, the CDR3 is TGCGCCAGCAGCTTGGAGGGCAGGGTCCTGCCGCGAGAGCAGTACGTC.